The 25 T cell receptor beta chains in this list originate from one sample, sequenced in a study of cytomegalovirus exposure and HLA in healthy donors. With 60 Vbeta and 13 Jbeta primers, the PCR was carried out. Sequenced by immunoSEQ multiplex PCR; TCRdb stores in-frame clones only, minus some. Of some 110,000 clones listed, 9.5% to 13% were seen once; the top ten hold under 6%. Sequencing input: PBMCs. The receptors derive from a man aged 35-49 years in good health and CMV-seropositive.

The chain couples TRBV2 to TRBJ2-4; a weak D match, TRBD1 (6 bases). Trimming removed 4 bases at V and 3 bases at J, with 10 bases between. The CDR3 is 14 residues long. CDR1 and CDR2 from the germline V gene are SNHLY and FYNNEI. The CDR3 bases are TGTGCCAGCAGTGGGACAGCTTTCAAAAACATTCAGTACTTC. Translated: CASSGTAFKNIQYF.

This clone turned up a few times. The chain links TRBV9 to TRBJ2-7, with 8 bases matching TRBD2. CDR1 and CDR2 (germline): SGDLS, YYNGEE. CDR3 size: 16 residues. V shed 4 bases and J 0 bases; nucleotides not matched to a gene: 9. CDR3 sequence: CASSSRGGESSYEQYF. The CDR3 DNA reads TGTGCCAGCAGCTCCCGGGGGGGGGAGAGCTCCTACGAGCAGTACTTC.

Only a few counts were recorded for this clone. A read error likely explains this, since a far larger clone differs by one base. Other nucleotide sequences in the sample specify the same CDR3. The V gene is TRBV29-1, the J gene TRBJ2-1; 10 positions agree with TRBD1. The germline V gene has CDR1 SQVTM and CDR2 ANQGSEA. The CDR3 runs to 14 residues. CDR3 protein: CSVSGTGVYNEQFF. The CDR3 DNA is TGTAGCGTCTCCGGGACAGGGGTATACAATGAGCAGTTCTTC.

In its sample, this clone was seen a few times. The V and J genes are TRBV4-3 and TRBJ2-7; 9 bases align to TRBD2. The CDR3 has 18 amino acids. CDR1 and CDR2 from the germline V gene are LGHNA and YSLEER. Trimming at V came to 3 bases and at J to 4 bases, leaving 16 bases not matched to a gene. CDR3: CASSHSYLAGVERYEQYF. In nucleotides, the CDR3 is TGCGCCAGCAGCCACTCTTACTTAGCGGGAGTTGAAAGGTACGAGCAGTACTTC.

There are a few counts of this clone. The gene calls are TRBV9 and TRBJ2-7; possible D gene TRBD2, 6 bases. V was trimmed by 3 bases and J by 6 bases, leaving 13 bases between them. CDR1 is SGDLS and CDR2 is YYNGEE in the germline V gene. This CDR3 comprises 13 residues. For the CDR3, the DNA is TGTGCCAGCAGCGCGGAGGGCCTTTCCGAGCAGTACTTC. Encoded protein: CASSAEGLSEQYF.

This rearrangement joins TRBV7-8 to TRBJ2-1; 12 bases line up with TRBD2. V shed 1 base and J 0 bases; nucleotides not matched to a gene: 4. The CDR3 has 18 residues. The germline V gene encodes CDR1 SGHVS and CDR2 FQNEAQ. The CDR3 loop is CASSLGRLAGVSYNEQFF. The CDR3 DNA follows: TGTGCCAGCAGCTTAGGGAGACTAGCGGGAGTCTCCTACAATGAGCAGTTCTTC.

This sequence joins TRBV9 and TRBJ2-3; possibly TRBD2 for D (5 bases). In germline, CDR1 is SGDLS, CDR2 YYNGEE. CDR3 length: 16 residues. The V gene lost 3 bases and the J gene lost 2 bases, with 16 bases spanning the gap. CDR3 protein: CASSERASGFTDTQYF. The CDR3 DNA sequence: TGTGCCAGCAGCGAAAGGGCCTCGGGATTCACAGATACGCAGTATTTT.

The J gene is TRBJ2-2, the V gene TRBV18; 8 positions agree with TRBD1. This CDR3 spans 15 amino acids. Germline V lookup: CDR1 KGHSH, CDR2 LQKENI. Trimming at V came to 3 bases and at J to 4 bases, leaving 4 bases not matched to a gene. CDR3 DNA sequence: TGTGCCAGCTCACCGGGACAGGACCTCACCGGGGAGCTGTTTTTT. Protein sequence: CASSPGQDLTGELFF. Full variable domain (rest looked up from reference TRBV18 and TRBJ2-2): NAGVMQNPRHLVRRRGQEARLRCSPMKGHSHVYWYRQLPEEGLKFMVYLQKENIIDESGMPKERFSAEFPKEGPSILRIQQVVRGDSAAYFCASSPGQDLTGELFFGEGSRLTVL.

The chain is built from TRBV19 and TRBJ2-2; 8 nucleotides line up with TRBD1. J was trimmed by 7 bases and V by 3 bases; bases with no gene match: 7. The CDR3 is 15 amino acids. Germline V CDR1 and CDR2: LNHDA, SQIVND (reference sequence). The CDR3 loop is CASSITGQGYGELFF. CDR3 DNA sequence: TGTGCCAGTAGTATTACAGGACAGGGTTACGGGGAGCTGTTTTTT. Complete variable domain (other parts from reference TRBV19 and TRBJ2-2): DGGITQSPKYLFRKEGQNVTLSCEQNLNHDAMYWYRQDPGQGLRLIYYSQIVNDFQKGDIAEGYSVSREKKESFPLTVTSAQKNPTAFYLCASSITGQGYGELFFGEGSRLTVL.

This chain connects TRBV7-9 to TRBJ2-3; D is ambiguous. Germline-derived CDR1 and CDR2 are SEHNR and FQNEAQ (reference sequence). V gave up 5 bases and J gave up 3 bases, with 9 bases separating them. The CDR3 is made up of 13 amino acids. This CDR3 is CASSLIGTDTQYF. The DNA for the CDR3 is TGTGCCAGCAGCCTGATCGGGACAGATACGCAGTATTTT.

This clone has just a few counts. The CDR3 spells CASSLSGTRNTGELFF. The DNA of the CDR3 is TGCGCCAGCAGCTTGTCCGGGACACGTAACACCGGGGAGCTGTTTTTT. The J gene is TRBJ2-2, the V gene TRBV5-1; the D gene is possibly TRBD1 (6 bases). Germline V CDR1 and CDR2: SGHRS, YFSETQ. The CDR3 contains 16 residues. Deletions cut 1 base from V and 2 bases from J, with 12 bases between. Drawing the rest from reference TRBV5-1 and TRBJ2-2, the complete variable domain is KAGVTQTPRYLIKTRGQQVTLSCSPISGHRSVSWYQQTPGQGLQFLFEYFSETQRNKGNFPGRFSGRQFSNSRSEMNVSTLELGDSALYLCASSLSGTRNTGELFFGEGSRLTVL.

This clone turned up a few times. The chain couples TRBV19 to TRBJ1-4; TRBD1 matches 10 bases. V was clipped by 6 bases and J by 6 bases; unmatched bases: 7. This CDR3 is 15 amino acids long. From germline, CDR1 is LNHDA and CDR2 SQIVND (reference sequence). The DNA of the CDR3 is TGTGCCAGTAGGACGTCCGGGACAGGGGATGAAAAACTGTTTTTT. Amino acid sequence: CASRTSGTGDEKLFF.

The genes are TRBV10-2 and TRBJ2-6; 7 bases fit TRBD1. The V segment lost 5 bases and the J segment 2 bases; nucleotides outside the gene matches: 3. The germline gives CDR1 WSHSY, CDR2 SAAADI. CDR3 length: 15 residues. CDR3: CASSTTGTGANVLTF. CDR3 DNA: TGCGCCAGCAGTACGACAGGGACTGGGGCCAACGTCCTGACTTTC.

This clone was found a few times. The chain recombines TRBV5-1 with TRBJ2-2, with no clear D. This CDR3 spans 15 amino acids. Deletions cut 4 bases from V and 0 bases from J, with 10 bases between. Germline V CDR1 and CDR2: SGHRS, YFSETQ. CDR3: CASSGGHSNTGELFF. CDR3 coding DNA: TGCGCCAGCAGCGGCGGCCACTCGAACACCGGGGAGCTGTTTTTT.

This rearrangement joins TRBV5-6 to TRBJ2-1; the D gene is possibly TRBD1 (6 bases). The CDR3 spans 16 residues. In germline, CDR1 is SGHDT, CDR2 YYEEEE. V shed 3 bases and J shed 4 bases, with 17 bases lying between them. The CDR3 DNA follows: TGTGCCAGCAGCTATAACCAGGGGAGTGGATACAATGAGCAGTTCTTC. Amino acid sequence: CASSYNQGSGYNEQFF.

This clone has only a few counts. The chain joins TRBV4-1 to TRBJ2-2; the match to TRBD1 covers 7 bases. The CDR3 length is 17 residues. Germline V gives CDR1 MGHRA, CDR2 YSYEKL. The J segment lost 5 bases and the V segment lost 0 bases, leaving 9 bases of the junction unmatched. In DNA, the CDR3 is TGCGCCAGCAGCCAAGAGACCCAGGGGGTAAGTACCGGGGAGCTGTTTTTT. The encoded protein is CASSQETQGVSTGELFF.

There are a few counts of this clone. Other DNA sequences in the same sample also yield this CDR3. This chain uses TRBV11-2 with TRBJ2-5; unclear D gene. Trimming took 5 bases from V and 0 from J, leaving 7 bases between them. The germline CDR1 and CDR2 sequences are SGHAT and FQNNGV. The CDR3 runs 13 residues. The CDR3 sequence is CASSGPYQETQYF. In nucleotides, the CDR3 is TGTGCCAGCAGCGGCCCCTACCAAGAGACCCAGTACTTC.

This clone was detected a few times. The chain has TRBV7-9 and TRBJ2-1, with TRBD2 identical over 10 bases. Per germline, CDR1 SEHNR and CDR2 FQNEAQ (reference sequence). This CDR3 is built from 15 residues. Trimming removed 4 bases from V and 8 bases from J; junction bases left unmatched: 8. In nucleotides, the CDR3 is TGTGCCAGCAGCTCTCCTAGCGGGAGTGTTGATGAGCAGTTCTTC. It encodes CASSSPSGSVDEQFF.

This clone occurred a few times. The chain has TRBV15 and TRBJ1-5; 9 bases match TRBD1. CDR3 length: 17 amino acids. V gave up 2 bases and J gave up 3 bases; unmatched junction bases: 8. Germline V CDR1 and CDR2: LNHNV, YYDKDF (reference sequence). CDR3 in DNA: TGTGCCACCAGCAGATTTCCGGGACAGGGTAACAATCAGCCCCAGCATTTT. It is translated as CATSRFPGQGNNQPQHF. Drawing the rest from reference TRBV15 and TRBJ1-5, the complete variable domain is DAMVIQNPRYQVTQFGKPVTLSCSQTLNHNVMYWYQQKSSQAPKLLFHYYDKDFNNEADTPDNFQSRRPNTSFCFLDIRSPGLGDTAMYLCATSRFPGQGNNQPQHFGDGTRLSIL.

The chain recombines TRBV11-3 with TRBJ1-1; tentatively, D is TRBD1 (5 bases). The germline V gene has CDR1 SGHNT and CDR2 YENEEA. The CDR3 has 15 amino acids. The germline V and J ends were trimmed by 2 bases and 5 bases, with 15 bases remaining between them. CDR3 residues: CASSLSPTARTEAFF. The CDR3 nucleotides are TGTGCCAGCAGCTTATCCCCGACAGCGAGGACTGAAGCTTTCTTT.

The V gene is TRBV21-1, the J gene TRBJ2-3; the table's TRBD2 call for D was not verified on the DNA. TRBV21-1 counts as a pseudogene. The CDR3 extends over 17 amino acids. This CDR3 reads CASSKVASGRAVDTQYF. CDR3 DNA: TGTGCCAGCAGCAAAGTTGCTAGCGGGAGGGCCGTAGATACGCAGTATTTT.

The CDR3 spells CASKDRGRVADTQYF. CDR3 in DNA: TGTGCCAGCAAAGACAGGGGGCGCGTCGCAGATACGCAGTATTTT. The V call is TRBV5-8, the J call TRBJ2-3, with 10 bases identical to TRBD1. This CDR3 contains 15 residues. Trimming removed 6 bases from V and 4 bases from J; junction bases left unmatched: 8. The germline CDR1 and CDR2 sequences are SGHTS and YDEGEE.

The rearrangement joins TRBV29-1 to TRBJ2-5, with 7 bases matching TRBD1. J lost 5 bases, V lost 6 bases, and 9 bases had no gene match. In germline, CDR1 is SQVTM, CDR2 ANQGSEA. The length of the CDR3 is 13 residues. The CDR3 reads CSVDDRERETQYF. The CDR3 bases are TGCAGCGTCGATGACAGGGAACGGGAGACCCAGTACTTC.

This clone was detected only a few times. This chain joins TRBV11-3 and TRBJ2-7; the D gene is possibly TRBD2 (6 bases). Trimming left V 5 bases short and J 4 bases short, with 12 bases between. CDR1 is SGHNT, CDR2 YENEEA, per germline. The CDR3 has 13 amino acids. The CDR3 bases are TGTGCCAGCAGCCTAACTGGAGGGTACGAGCAGTACTTC. It encodes CASSLTGGYEQYF.

A word on this clone: Compared with germline, one end of the junction differs, possibly owing to a read error. This chain uses TRBV6-5 with TRBJ1-2; D call uncertain. Germline CDR1 and CDR2: MNHEY and SVGAGI. The CDR3 runs 14 residues. The CDR3 region has the DNA TGTGCCAGCAGGCGAGGATTTAAGAACTATGGCTACCCCTTC. Protein sequence: CASRRGFKNYGYPF.